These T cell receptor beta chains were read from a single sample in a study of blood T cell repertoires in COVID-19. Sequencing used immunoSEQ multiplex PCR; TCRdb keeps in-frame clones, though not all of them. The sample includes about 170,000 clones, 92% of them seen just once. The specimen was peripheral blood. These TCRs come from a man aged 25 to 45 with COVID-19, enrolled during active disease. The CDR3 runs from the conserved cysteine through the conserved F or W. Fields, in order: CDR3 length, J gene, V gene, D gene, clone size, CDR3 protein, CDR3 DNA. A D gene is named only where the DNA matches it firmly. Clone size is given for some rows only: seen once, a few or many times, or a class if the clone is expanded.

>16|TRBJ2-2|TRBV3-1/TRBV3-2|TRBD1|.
CASSPRQGASTGELFF
TGTGCCAGCAGCCCAAGACAGGGGGCAAGCACCGGGGAGCTGTTTTTT
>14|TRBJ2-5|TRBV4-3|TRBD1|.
CASSQATGDETQYF
TGCGCCAGCAGCCAAGCGACAGGGGATGAGACCCAGTACTTC
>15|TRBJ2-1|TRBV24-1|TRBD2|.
CATSDSRTSIHEQFF
TGTGCCACCAGTGATTCTCGGACTAGCATCCATGAGCAGTTCTTC
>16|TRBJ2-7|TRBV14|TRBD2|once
CASSRTSGRASYEQYF
TGTGCCAGCAGTAGGACTAGCGGGAGGGCCTCCTACGAGCAGTACTTC
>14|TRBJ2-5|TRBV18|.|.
CASSPGAAKGTQYF
TGTGCCAGCTCACCTGGGGCAGCGAAAGGGACCCAGTACTTC
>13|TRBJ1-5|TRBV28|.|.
CASTPNIDQPQHF
TGTGCCAGCACCCCTAATATCGATCAGCCCCAGCATTTT
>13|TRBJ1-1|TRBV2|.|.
CASRADRNTEAFF
TGTGCCAGCAGGGCCGACAGGAACACTGAAGCTTTCTTT
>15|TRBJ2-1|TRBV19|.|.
CASSTAPISYNEQFF
TGTGCCAGTAGTACCGCGCCTATATCCTACAATGAGCAGTTCTTC
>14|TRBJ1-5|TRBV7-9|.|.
CASSSGGLREPQHF
TGTGCCAGCAGCTCCGGGGGTCTCAGGGAGCCCCAGCATTTT
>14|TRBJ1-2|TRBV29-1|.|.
CSVEPWTEVYGYTF
TGCAGCGTTGAACCCTGGACAGAAGTCTATGGCTACACCTTC
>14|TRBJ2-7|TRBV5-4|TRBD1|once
CASSFTTGADEQYF
TGTGCCAGCAGCTTTACGACAGGGGCCGACGAGCAGTACTTC
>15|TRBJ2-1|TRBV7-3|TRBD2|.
CASSPGLAAINEQFF
TGTGCCAGCAGCCCTGGACTAGCGGCAATCAATGAGCAGTTCTTC
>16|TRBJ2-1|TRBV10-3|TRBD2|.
CAISDTGTSGDNEQFF
TGTGCCATCAGTGACACCGGGACTAGCGGCGACAATGAGCAGTTCTTC
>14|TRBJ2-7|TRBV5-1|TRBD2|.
CASSLAGTTYEQYF
TGCGCCAGCAGCTTGGCCGGGACTACGTACGAGCAGTACTTC
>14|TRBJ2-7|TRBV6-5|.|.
CASSLGGGGYEQYF
TGTGCCAGCAGTTTAGGGGGGGGCGGCTACGAGCAGTACTTC
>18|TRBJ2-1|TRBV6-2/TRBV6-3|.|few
CASSYLIQTGIPYNEQFF
TGTGCCAGCAGTTACCTCATCCAGACAGGCATCCCCTACAATGAGCAGTTCTTC
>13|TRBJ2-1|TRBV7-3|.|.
CASSLRRQNEQFF
TGTGCCAGCAGCTTAAGGCGACAGAATGAGCAGTTCTTC
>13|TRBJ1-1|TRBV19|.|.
CASRTAVNTEAFF
TGTGCCAGTCGGACAGCCGTGAACACTGAAGCTTTCTTT
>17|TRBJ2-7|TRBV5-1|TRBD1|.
CASSSGPGQGTSYEQYF
TGCGCCAGCAGCTCTGGACCGGGACAGGGGACCTCCTACGAGCAGTACTTC
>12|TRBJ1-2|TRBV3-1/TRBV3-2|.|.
CASSQGANGYTF
TGTGCCAGCAGCCAAGGGGCCAATGGCTACACCTTC
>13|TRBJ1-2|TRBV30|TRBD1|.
CAWTGTAHYGYTF
TGTGCCTGGACCGGGACAGCTCACTATGGCTACACCTTC
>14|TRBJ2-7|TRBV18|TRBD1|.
CASSPGQGVYEQYF
TGTGCCAGCTCACCGGGACAGGGTGTCTACGAGCAGTACTTC
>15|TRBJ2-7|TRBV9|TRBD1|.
CASSVGPGQTYEQYF
TGTGCCAGCAGCGTAGGGCCGGGACAGACCTACGAGCAGTACTTC
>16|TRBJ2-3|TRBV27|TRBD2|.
CASSPVAGGPGDTQYF
TGTGCCAGCAGTCCCGTCGCGGGAGGGCCGGGAGATACGCAGTATTTT
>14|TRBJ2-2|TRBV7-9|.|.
CASTRISASGELFF
TGTGCCAGCACCCGGATTAGCGCCTCCGGGGAGCTGTTTTTT
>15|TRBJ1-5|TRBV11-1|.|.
CASSLAPDSNQPQHF
TGTGCCAGCAGCTTAGCTCCAGATAGCAATCAGCCCCAGCATTTT
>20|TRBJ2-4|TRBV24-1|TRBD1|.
CATSDPRQGLKDLAKNIQYF
TGTGCCACCAGTGACCCGCGACAGGGCCTCAAAGACTTAGCCAAAAACATTCAGTACTTC
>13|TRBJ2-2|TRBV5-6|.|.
CASSLVSAGELFF
TGTGCCAGCAGCTTGGTATCGGCCGGGGAGCTGTTTTTT
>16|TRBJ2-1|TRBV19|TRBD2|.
CASSRTASGSYNEQFF
TGTGCCAGTAGTAGGACGGCTAGCGGCTCCTACAATGAGCAGTTCTTC
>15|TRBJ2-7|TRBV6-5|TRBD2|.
CASSPRWAGDTEQYF
TGTGCCAGCAGTCCCAGATGGGCGGGAGATACTGAGCAGTACTTC
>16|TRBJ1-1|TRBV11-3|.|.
CASSGTPTGRNTEAFF
TGTGCCAGCAGCGGGACCCCGACAGGCAGGAACACTGAAGCTTTCTTT
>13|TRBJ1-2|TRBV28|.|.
CASSLYRVDGYTF
TGTGCCAGCAGTTTATACAGGGTCGATGGCTACACCTTC
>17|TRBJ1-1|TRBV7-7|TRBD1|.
CASSTDRGQVWNTEAFF
TGTGCCAGCAGCACAGACAGGGGACAAGTGTGGAACACTGAAGCTTTCTTT
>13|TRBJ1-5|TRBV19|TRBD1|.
CASSGQGKEPQHF
TGTGCCAGTAGCGGACAGGGTAAGGAGCCCCAGCATTTT
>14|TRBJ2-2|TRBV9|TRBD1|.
CASSVRGLTGELFF
TGTGCCAGCAGCGTCAGGGGGCTTACCGGGGAGCTGTTTTTT
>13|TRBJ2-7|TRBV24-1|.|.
CATPPREWHEQYF
TGTGCCACCCCCCCTCGGGAGTGGCACGAGCAGTACTTC
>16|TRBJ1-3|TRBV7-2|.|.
CASSQNRRGSGNTIYF
TGTGCCAGCAGCCAGAATCGCAGGGGCTCTGGAAACACCATATATTTT
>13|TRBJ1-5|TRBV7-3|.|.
CASSLGQRQPQHF
TGTGCCAGCAGCTTAGGACAACGGCAGCCCCAGCATTTT
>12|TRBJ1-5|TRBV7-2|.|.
CASSFYNQPQHF
TGTGCCAGCAGCTTCTACAATCAGCCCCAGCATTTT
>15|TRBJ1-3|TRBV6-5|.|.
CASSLPTTSGNTIYF
TGTGCCAGCAGCCTCCCCACGACTTCTGGAAACACCATATATTTT
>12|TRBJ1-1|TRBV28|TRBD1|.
CAAIQGTTEAFF
TGTGCCGCTATACAGGGGACCACTGAAGCTTTCTTT
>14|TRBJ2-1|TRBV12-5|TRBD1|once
CASGLGGSRNEQFF
TGTGCTAGTGGTTTAGGGGGCTCACGAAATGAGCAGTTCTTC
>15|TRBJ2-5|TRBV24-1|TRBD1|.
CATSEPGQVSETQYF
TGTGCCACCAGTGAACCGGGACAGGTATCAGAGACCCAGTACTTC
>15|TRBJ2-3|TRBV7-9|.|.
CASSLQALSTDTQYF
TGTGCCAGCAGCTTACAAGCCCTTAGCACAGATACGCAGTATTTT
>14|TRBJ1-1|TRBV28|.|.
CASSSRVVVSEAFF
TGTGCCAGCAGTTCCAGGGTAGTTGTATCTGAAGCTTTCTTT
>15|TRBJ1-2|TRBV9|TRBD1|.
CASSVGQGNGYGYTF
TGTGCCAGCAGCGTGGGACAGGGAAATGGGTATGGCTACACCTTC
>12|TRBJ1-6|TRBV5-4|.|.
CASTRGSSPLHF
TGTGCCAGCACCCGTGGGAGCTCACCCCTCCACTTT
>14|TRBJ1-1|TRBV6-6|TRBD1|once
CASRQFGQGSEAFF
TGTGCCAGCAGGCAGTTTGGACAGGGTTCTGAAGCTTTCTTT
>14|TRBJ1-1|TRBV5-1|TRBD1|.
CASSLQGAYTEAFF
TGCGCCAGCAGCTTACAGGGGGCGTACACTGAAGCTTTCTTT
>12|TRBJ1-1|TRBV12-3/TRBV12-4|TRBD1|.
CASSNRGPEAFF
TGTGCCAGCAGCAACAGGGGGCCTGAAGCTTTCTTT
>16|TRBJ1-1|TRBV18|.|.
CASSPNGTPLNTEAFF
TGTGCCAGCTCACCCAACGGGACACCTTTGAACACTGAAGCTTTCTTT
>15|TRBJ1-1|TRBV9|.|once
CASSPDWEGDVEAFF
TGTGCCAGCAGCCCCGACTGGGAGGGGGACGTTGAAGCTTTCTTT
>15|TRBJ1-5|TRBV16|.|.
CASSQFQGVNQPQHF
TGTGCCAGCAGCCAATTCCAAGGGGTCAATCAGCCCCAGCATTTT